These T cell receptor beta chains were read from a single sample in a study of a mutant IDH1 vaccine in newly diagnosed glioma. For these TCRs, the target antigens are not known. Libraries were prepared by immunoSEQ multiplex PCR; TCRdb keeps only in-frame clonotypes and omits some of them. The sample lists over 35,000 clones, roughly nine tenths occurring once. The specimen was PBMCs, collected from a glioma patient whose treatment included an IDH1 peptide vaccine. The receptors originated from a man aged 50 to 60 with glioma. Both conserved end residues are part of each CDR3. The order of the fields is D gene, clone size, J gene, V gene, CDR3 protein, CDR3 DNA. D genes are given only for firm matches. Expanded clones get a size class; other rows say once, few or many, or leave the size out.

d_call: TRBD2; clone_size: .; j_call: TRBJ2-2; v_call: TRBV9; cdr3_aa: CASRDLADPNTGELFF; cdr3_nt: TGTGCCAGCAGAGATCTAGCGGACCCCAACACCGGGGAGCTGTTTTTT
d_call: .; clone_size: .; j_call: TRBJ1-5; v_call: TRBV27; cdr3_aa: CASSLRPSQPQHF; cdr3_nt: TGTGCCAGCAGTTTACGACCAAGTCAGCCCCAGCATTTT
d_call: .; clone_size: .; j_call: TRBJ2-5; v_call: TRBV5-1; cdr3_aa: CASSPGQWGQETQYF; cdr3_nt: TGCGCCAGCAGCCCGGGCCAATGGGGCCAAGAGACCCAGTACTTC
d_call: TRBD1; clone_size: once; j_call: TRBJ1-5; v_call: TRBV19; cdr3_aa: CASSTTGAYQPQHF; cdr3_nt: TGTGCCAGTAGTACCACAGGGGCGTATCAGCCCCAGCATTTT
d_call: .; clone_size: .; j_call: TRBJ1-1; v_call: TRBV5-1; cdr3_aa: CASSLGGHGNTEAFF; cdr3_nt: TGCGCCAGCAGCTTGGGGGGACACGGGAACACTGAAGCTTTCTTT
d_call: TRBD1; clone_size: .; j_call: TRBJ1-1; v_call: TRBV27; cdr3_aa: CASSFQGGNTEAFF; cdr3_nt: TGTGCCAGCAGTTTCCAGGGGGGGAACACTGAAGCTTTCTTT
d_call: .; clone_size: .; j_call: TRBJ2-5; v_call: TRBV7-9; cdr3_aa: CASSSRPGPAIETQYF; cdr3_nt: TGTGCCAGCAGCTCCCGGCCGGGACCGGCTATAGAGACCCAGTACTTC
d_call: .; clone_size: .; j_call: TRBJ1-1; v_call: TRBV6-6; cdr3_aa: CASRDRGNTEAFF; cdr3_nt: TGTGCCAGCAGGGATAGGGGGAACACTGAAGCTTTCTTT
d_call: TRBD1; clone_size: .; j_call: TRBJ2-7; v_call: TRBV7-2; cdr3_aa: CASSLWGTGAYEQYF; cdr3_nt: TGTGCCAGCAGCCTGTGGGGGACAGGGGCCTACGAGCAGTACTTC
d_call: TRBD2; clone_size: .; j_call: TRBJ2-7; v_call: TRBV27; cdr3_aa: CASSPLAGSISYEQYF; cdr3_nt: TGTGCCAGCAGTCCTCTAGCGGGCTCAATTTCCTACGAGCAGTACTTC
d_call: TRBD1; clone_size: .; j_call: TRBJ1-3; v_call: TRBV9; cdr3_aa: CASSVVMTGKGNTIYF; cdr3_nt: TGTGCCAGCAGCGTAGTTATGACAGGGAAGGGAAACACCATATATTTT
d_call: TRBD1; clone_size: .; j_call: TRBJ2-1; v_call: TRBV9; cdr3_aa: CASSVDRGRGEQFF; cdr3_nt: TGTGCCAGCAGCGTAGACAGGGGGCGCGGTGAGCAGTTCTTC
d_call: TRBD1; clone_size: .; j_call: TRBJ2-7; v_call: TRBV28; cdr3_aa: CASYGTGGPYEQYF; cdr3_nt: TGTGCCAGCTATGGGACAGGGGGCCCCTACGAGCAGTACTTC
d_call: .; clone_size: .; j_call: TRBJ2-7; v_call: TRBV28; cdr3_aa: CASSLLRPPFEQYF; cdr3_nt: TGTGCCAGCAGTTTACTCAGGCCCCCTTTCGAGCAGTACTTC
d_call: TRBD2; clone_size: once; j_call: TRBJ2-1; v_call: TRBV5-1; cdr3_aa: CASSFQLAVYNEQFF; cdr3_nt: TGCGCCAGCAGCTTCCAACTAGCGGTTTACAATGAGCAGTTCTTC
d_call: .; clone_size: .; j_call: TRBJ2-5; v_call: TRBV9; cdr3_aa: CASSVLDSQETQYF; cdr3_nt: TGTGCCAGCAGCGTTCTGGACAGCCAAGAGACCCAGTACTTC
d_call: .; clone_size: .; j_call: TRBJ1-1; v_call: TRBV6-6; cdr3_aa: CASNERMAAFF; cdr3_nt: TGTGCCAGTAACGAACGGATGGCGGCTTTCTTT
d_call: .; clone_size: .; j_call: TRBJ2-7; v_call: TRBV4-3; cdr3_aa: CASSQDTGTYEQYF; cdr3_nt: TGCGCCAGCAGCCAAGATACGGGAACCTACGAGCAGTACTTC
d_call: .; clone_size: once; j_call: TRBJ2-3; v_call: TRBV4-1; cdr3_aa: CASSRLPTGSTDTQYF; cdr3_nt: TGCGCCAGCAGCCGACTCCCAACCGGGAGCACAGATACGCAGTATTTT
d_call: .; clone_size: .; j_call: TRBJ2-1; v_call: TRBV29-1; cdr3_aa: CSVDGSARAYNEQFF; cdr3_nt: TGCAGCGTTGATGGCTCAGCGAGGGCCTACAATGAGCAGTTCTTC
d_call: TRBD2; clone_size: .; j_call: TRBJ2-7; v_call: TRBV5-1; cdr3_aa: CASSPGLAGLGEQYF; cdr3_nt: TGCGCCAGCAGCCCGGGACTAGCGGGGCTGGGGGAGCAGTACTTC
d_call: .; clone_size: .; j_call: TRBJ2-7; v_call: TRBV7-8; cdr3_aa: CASSRSGQASYEQYF; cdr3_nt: TGTGCCAGCAGCAGAAGCGGGCAAGCCTCCTACGAGCAGTACTTC
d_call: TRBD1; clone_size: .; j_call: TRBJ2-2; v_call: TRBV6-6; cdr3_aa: CASSWGQGDTGELFF; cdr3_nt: TGTGCCAGCAGTTGGGGACAGGGGGACACCGGGGAGCTGTTTTTT
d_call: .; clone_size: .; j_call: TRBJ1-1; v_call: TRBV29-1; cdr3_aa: CSVEKGGAEAFF; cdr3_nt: TGCAGCGTTGAAAAAGGGGGGGCTGAAGCTTTCTTT
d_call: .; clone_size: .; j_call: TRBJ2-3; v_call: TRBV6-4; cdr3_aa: CASSEVGQATDTQYF; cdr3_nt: TGTGCCAGCAGTGAGGTGGGGCAGGCCACAGATACGCAGTATTTT
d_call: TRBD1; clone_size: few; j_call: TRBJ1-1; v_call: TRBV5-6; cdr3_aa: CASSPRTGLRAAFF; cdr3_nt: TGTGCCAGCAGCCCGCGGACAGGGTTGAGGGCAGCTTTCTTT
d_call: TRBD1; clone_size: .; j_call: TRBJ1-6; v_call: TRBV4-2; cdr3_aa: CASNSGGSSKNSPLHF; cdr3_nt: TGTGCCAGCAACTCAGGGGGCTCTTCGAAGAATTCACCCCTCCACTTT
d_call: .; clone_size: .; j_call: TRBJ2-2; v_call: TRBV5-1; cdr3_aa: CASSLQSTGSANTGELFF; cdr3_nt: TGCGCCAGCAGCCTACAGAGCACAGGGTCGGCGAACACCGGGGAGCTGTTTTTT
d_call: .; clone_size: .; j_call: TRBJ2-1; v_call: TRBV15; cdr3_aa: CATSRGGTSYNEQFF; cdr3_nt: TGTGCCACCAGCAGAGGCGGGACCTCCTACAATGAGCAGTTCTTC
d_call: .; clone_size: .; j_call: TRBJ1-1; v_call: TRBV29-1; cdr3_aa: CSSLGEDLNTEAFF; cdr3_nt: TGCAGCTCACTGGGGGAGGACCTGAACACTGAAGCTTTCTTT
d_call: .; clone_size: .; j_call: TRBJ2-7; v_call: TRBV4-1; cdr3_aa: CASSQGESSYEQYF; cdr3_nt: TGCGCCAGCAGCCAAGGGGAGAGCTCCTACGAGCAGTACTTC
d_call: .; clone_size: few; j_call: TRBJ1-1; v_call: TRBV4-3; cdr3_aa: CASSQDPGGGTEAFF; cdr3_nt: TGCGCCAGCAGCCAAGACCCGGGCGGGGGCACTGAAGCTTTCTTT
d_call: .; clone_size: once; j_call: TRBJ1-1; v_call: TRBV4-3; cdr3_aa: CASSPFGALGTEAFF; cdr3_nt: TGCGCCAGCAGCCCATTCGGAGCCTTAGGGACTGAAGCTTTCTTT
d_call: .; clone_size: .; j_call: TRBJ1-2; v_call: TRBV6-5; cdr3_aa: CASSPGRPYGYTF; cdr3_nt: TGTGCCAGCAGCCCAGGACGGCCCTATGGCTACACCTTC
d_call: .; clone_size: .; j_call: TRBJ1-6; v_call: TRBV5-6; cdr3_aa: CASSLANPGASPLHF; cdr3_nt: TGTGCCAGCAGCTTGGCCAACCCAGGGGCTTCACCCCTCCACTTT